These 12 T cell receptor beta chains were sequenced from one sample in a study of T cells in Graves' hyperthyroidism and ophthalmopathy. From RNA transcripts, TCR beta CDR3 regions were amplified. RT-PCR in the first round (using the HTBI primer set) targeted the TCR CDR3. TCRdb itself ran the multiplex PCR reads through MiXCR, one entry per CDR3 protein. The table includes about half a million distinct CDR3 sequences, about 16% detected once. The material sequenced was blood. These receptors originate from a woman in her 30s with Graves' ophthalmopathy.

This clonotype occurred a few times. The chain has TRBV20-1 and TRBJ2-7; tentatively, D is TRBD2 (5 bases). CDR3 length: 15 amino acids. V was shortened by 0 bases and J by 0 bases, with 12 bases between the two germline ends. Germline values: CDR1 DFQATT, CDR2 SNEGSKA (reference sequence). The CDR3 region has the DNA TGCAGTGCTAGAGAGTTAGCGCACCACTCCTACGAGCAGTACTTC. Translation: CSARELAHHSYEQYF.

This clonotype appeared many times. The chain couples TRBV3-1 to TRBJ1-2; 8 positions agree with TRBD1. The germline gives CDR1 LGHDT, CDR2 YNNKEL (reference sequence). This CDR3 has 13 residues. With 4 bases clipped from V and 8 bases from J, the junction kept 6 bases outside the gene matches. The DNA of the CDR3 is TGTGCCAGCAGCCCGGGACAGGCCCGAGGCTACACCTTC. Its translation is CASSPGQARGYTF.

The chain couples TRBV30 to TRBJ1-2; the D gene is possibly TRBD1 (6 bases). The CDR3 spans 16 residues. The germline V gene encodes CDR1 GTSNPN and CDR2 SVGIG (reference sequence). Trimming left V 1 base short and J 4 bases short, with 19 bases between. The CDR3 here is CAWSAPGDIRLYGYTF. In DNA, the CDR3 is TGTGCCTGGAGTGCCCCGGGGGACATCCGACTCTATGGCTACACCTTC.

This clonotype was found a few times. The chain is built from TRBV28 and TRBJ2-1; TRBD2 matches at 7 bases. Trimming at V came to 2 bases and at J to 12 bases, leaving 7 bases not matched to a gene. The CDR3 is 13 residues long. Looked up from germline, CDR1 is MDHEN and CDR2 is SYDVKM. The CDR3 is CASSLGWAGVQFF. CDR3 nucleotides: TGTGCCAGCAGTTTAGGGTGGGCGGGGGTGCAGTTCTTC. Full variable domain (missing parts from reference TRBV28 and TRBJ2-1): DVKVTQSSRYLVKRTGEKVFLECVQDMDHENMFWYRQDPGLGLRLIYFSYDVKMKEKGDIPEGYSVSREKKERFSLILESASTNQTSMYLCASSLGWAGVQFFGPGTRLTVL.

At least ten counts were recorded for this clonotype. The chain recombines TRBV28 with TRBJ1-6; 7 bases are shared with TRBD1. V trimming: 6 bases; J trimming: 10 bases; junction bases outside the gene matches: 6. The CDR3 spans 13 residues. Germline-derived CDR1 and CDR2 are MDHEN and SYDVKM. The CDR3, as DNA: TGTGCCAGCAGCCGGGACAGCCTATCACCCCTCCACTTT. Its translation: CASSRDSLSPLHF.

The chain has TRBV9 and TRBJ2-3; 7 nucleotides agree with TRBD2. There are 16 residues in the CDR3. The V gene end was trimmed by 6 bases and the J gene end by 3 bases; junction bases not matched to a gene: 13. Germline assignment: CDR1 SGDLS and CDR2 YYNGEE. The CDR3 DNA follows: TGTGCCAGCACCAAGATGGCGGGAGCGTTGACAGATACGCAGTATTTT. Translating gives CASTKMAGALTDTQYF.

Remarks on this clonotype: An end of the junction does not agree with germline; a read error may underlie this. The J gene is TRBJ2-2, the V gene TRBV2, with 13 bases identical to TRBD2. Germline CDR1 and CDR2: SNHLY and FYNNEI. This CDR3 is 18 amino acids long. DNA of the CDR3: TGTGCCAGCAGTGAAGGCTTTGGGACTAGCGGGAACCCCGGGGAGCTGTTTTTT. Translated: CASSEGFGTSGNPGELFF.

This clonotype occurred many times. The chain joins TRBV29-1 to TRBJ1-1; perhaps TRBD1 as D (5 bases). The CDR3 covers 13 residues. Germline CDR1 reads SQVTM; CDR2 reads ANQGSEA. The CDR3 is CRAEGPAKSRAFF. The CDR3 DNA reads as TGCAGGGCTGAGGGGCCAGCCAAATCCCGAGCTTTCTTT. Combining the CDR3 with reference TRBV29-1 and TRBJ1-1 gives the whole variable domain SAVISQKPSRDICQRGTSLTIQCQVDSQVTMMFWYRQQPGQSLTLIATANQGSEATYESGFVIDKFPISRPNLTFSTLTVSNMSPEDSSIYLCRAEGPAKSRAFFGQGTRLTVV.

This clonotype has just a few counts. The V and J genes are TRBV10-3 and TRBJ2-7; D is perhaps TRBD1 (6 bases). This CDR3 is 14 amino acids long. V was trimmed by 7 bases and J by 0 bases, leaving 13 bases between them. Germline CDR1 is ENHRY and CDR2 is SYGVKD. The CDR3 nucleotides read TGTGCCATCAACCCTACAGGGACCTCCTACGAGCAGTACTTC. Translating gives CAINPTGTSYEQYF.

This clonotype showed up just a few times. This chain links TRBV12-3 or TRBV12-4 with TRBJ2-2; 7 nucleotides align to TRBD2. CDR3 length equals 15 residues. V was clipped by 10 bases and J by 6 bases; unmatched bases: 14. The CDR3 is CAIESVLAHPGELFF. CDR3 in DNA: TGTGCCATCGAGTCAGTACTAGCGCACCCCGGGGAGCTGTTTTTT.

As for this clonotype: A much bigger clone sits one base away, suggesting this may be a read error. The chain employs TRBV6-2 or TRBV6-3 and TRBJ1-1; D gene uncertain. V was cut by 6 bases and J by 1 base, with 9 bases left in between. The CDR3 contains 13 residues. The germline CDR1 and CDR2 sequences are MNHEY and SVGEGT. The CDR3 nucleotides are TGTGCCAGCAGCTGGGAGGGGAACACTGAAGCTTTCTTT. Translating gives CASSWEGNTEAFF.

The table lists this clonotype with many counts. CDR3 in amino acids: CASRGIRSPGTDTQYF. The CDR3 region has the DNA TGTGCCAGCAGGGGGATTAGGAGTCCGGGCACAGATACGCAGTATTTT. This rearrangement joins TRBV27 to TRBJ2-3; no clear D gene. Germline lookup yields CDR1 MNHEY and CDR2 SMNVEV (reference sequence). The CDR3 has 16 residues. V gave up 6 bases and J gave up 1 base, with 17 bases separating them.